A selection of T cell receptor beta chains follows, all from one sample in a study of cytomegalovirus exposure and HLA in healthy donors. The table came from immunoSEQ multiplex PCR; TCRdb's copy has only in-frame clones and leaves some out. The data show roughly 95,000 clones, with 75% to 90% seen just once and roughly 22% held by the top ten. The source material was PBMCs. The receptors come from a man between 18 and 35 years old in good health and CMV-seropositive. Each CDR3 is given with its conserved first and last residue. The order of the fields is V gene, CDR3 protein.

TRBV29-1	CSVSSGADTQYF
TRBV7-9	CASRGGQDRSYNEQFF
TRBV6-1	CASSERAGSSTDTQYF
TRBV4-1	CASSLDRPFHTEAFF
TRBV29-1	CSVAEGTGNTEAFF
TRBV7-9	CASSRGAGNTEAFF
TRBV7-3	CASSLRASAYNEQFF
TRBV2	CASSPDREREAFF
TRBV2	CASSTGNQPQHF
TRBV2	CASGGTNTEAFF
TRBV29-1	CSVEARTSGIYEQYF
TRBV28	CASTSDRNTEAFF
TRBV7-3	CASSSQRIRNTGELFF
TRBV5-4	CASSLRKEGEGYTF
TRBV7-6	CASSLKGENTEAFF
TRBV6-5	CASTSPGGGQETQYF
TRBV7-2	CASRRPRWGQGYNEQFF
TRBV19	CASSIGGIQYF
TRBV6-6	CASSPQREKSDTQYF
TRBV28	CASSFAGGANQPQHF
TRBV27	CASSGDSYEQYF
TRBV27	CASSLRLDNQETQYF
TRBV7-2	CASAAGGNTEAFF
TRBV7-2	CASSLISGRAYNEQFF
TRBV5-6	CASSRSPGQGDIQYF
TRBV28	CASSLTGGGEKLFF
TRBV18	CASSPYAAGVNTGELFF
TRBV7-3	CASSFRGESTDTQYF
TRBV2	CASSGGQAQYF